Sequencing of this T cell receptor beta chain was carried out in a study of shared clonotypes between healthy human individuals. Study in general: Per donor, three plates held CD4 naive cells, three held CD4 memory, two held CD8 naive and one held CD8 memory.

On this clone itself: The antigen is unknown.

Profiling relied on immunoSEQ multiplex PCR, and the TCRdb table lists in-frame clones only, not all of them. Among around 2.5 million clones listed, approximately 94% were seen once. J gave up 8 bases and V 4 bases, and 6 bases lay outside the gene matches. Looked up from germline, CDR1 is SGHRS and CDR2 is YFSETQ. This CDR3 region has 14 residues. Study-level findings and limits: Roughly 4.7% was the fraction of naive CD4 clonotypes found shared across several donors. The study's rarefaction showed incomplete sorted-subset sequencing despite large depth.

The chain combines TRBV5-1 with TRBJ2-1; 10 positions agree with TRBD2. The sequenced sample was naive CD4+ T cells from PBMCs. As to subset: CD45RA+ positively selected. This sequence originates from a young man in good health. Some clones in this sample may be carry-over from other donors' samples. This CDR3 is CASSGASGRDEQFF. Here the CDR3 DNA reads TGCGCCAGCAGCGGGGCTAGCGGGAGAGATGAGCAGTTCTTC. Full variable domain (outside the CDR3, taken from reference TRBV5-1 and TRBJ2-1): KAGVTQTPRYLIKTRGQQVTLSCSPISGHRSVSWYQQTPGQGLQFLFEYFSETQRNKGNFPGRFSGRQFSNSRSEMNVSTLELGDSALYLCASSGASGRDEQFFGPGTRLTVL.